Only one count was recorded for the clone carrying this TCR beta chain. The antigen remains undetermined. Trimming cost V 1 base and J 3 bases; bases outside gene matches: 9. Germline assignment: CDR1 SGHRS and CDR2 YFSETQ. CDR3 length equals 17 residues. The data stem from a study of chemoradiotherapy in HPV16-positive cancers. Overall study findings and caveats: Non-HPV-specific T cells did not expand in tumors during treatment, whereas candidate HPV-specific clones and E7-related motifs did.

Clones were read by immunoSEQ multiplex PCR, and TCRdb kept only the in-frame ones, dropping some. The data show over 5,000 clones, over 60% seen once. The receptor was derived from a human donor with HPV-associated anogenital cancer. The V call is TRBV5-1, the J call TRBJ2-1; 8 bases are a match to TRBD2. The sample was acquired from a patient who underwent chemoradiotherapy. DNA for the CDR3: TGCGCCAGCAGCTTGTTATTCGGGAGGGCCGACTACAATGAGCAGTTCTTC. Translating it yields CASSLLFGRADYNEQFF.